This record looks at one T cell receptor (beta chain) sequence and its context. Its antigen remains unidentified. Treatment given: oral pan-JAK inhibitor, 5-10 mg twice daily. Peripheral blood and lesional scalp punch biopsies came from alopecia areata patients. The sample originates from a study of CD8+ T cells in alopecia areata. Study context: Patients took tofacitinib for 6 to 18 months, followed by 6 drug-free months. The SALT score measured affected scalp surface percentage in treated patients.

The CDR3 consists of 12 residues. Deletions cut 5 bases from V and 4 bases from J, with 6 bases between. Germline CDR1 is SGHAT and CDR2 is FQNNGV. General observations from the study: Higher clonality than in normal scalp was seen in lesional scalp, especially alopecia totalis/universalis.

RNA was extracted and reverse transcribed into cDNA as the sequencing template. Libraries were prepared by immunoSEQ multiplex PCR; TCRdb keeps only in-frame clonotypes and omits some of them. The sample includes 170,000 or so clones, about 60% of them seen just once. This rearrangement joins TRBV11-2 to TRBJ2-1; D uncertain. The sample consisted of CD8+ T cells sorted from blood, taken at week 24, from a patient treated with tofacitinib. The receptor was isolated from a human donor with alopecia areata. CDR3 DNA: TGTGCCAGCAGCGCCCTGTACAATGAGCAGTTCTTC. Amino acids: CASSALYNEQFF.